A single TCR beta chain is shown here with its context. It has no known antigen specificity. This may be a read error, as it is one base from a much larger clone. The CDR3 is cut off 3 residues early in the read; its end comes from the germline J gene. CVID was diagnosed by standard criteria: serum IgG, IgA and/or IgM reduced below normal range, plus specific antibody deficiency. There were 44 subjects in the CVID group (approximately 30 male and about 15 female), ranging in age from about 8 to 70 years, with a mean age of around 40. Both CVID patients and healthy controls were predominantly of Caucasian heritage. At the time of study participation, every CVID subject had been on replacement immunoglobulin therapy for one year or longer. At blood collection, none of the CVID subjects was ill or on immunomodulatory or immunosuppressive medication. From each donor, roughly 5 to 8 ml of heparinized peripheral whole blood was collected. Genomic DNA from adults with common variable immune deficiency (CVID) and from healthy adult controls was the source for sequencing TCRbeta CDR3 repertoires. Diluted blood was subjected to density centrifugation over Hypaque 1077 or Ficoll-Paque for isolation of peripheral blood mononuclear cells. Unsorted mononuclear cells served as the source of genomic DNA, which was extracted either by Qiagen column purification or by a centrifugation-based method.

Trimming at the junction amounts to 0 bases on V and 0 bases on J, and the germline ends lie 12 bases apart. As encoded in the germline V gene, CDR1 is KGHSH while CDR2 is LQKENI. CDR3 length: 16 amino acids, cysteine to phenylalanine. Of the CDR3's DNA, 39 bases were read; they are in frame from base 1. This specimen belongs to a study of T cell clonality in common variable immunodeficiency (dated by TCRdb to the mid-2010s). Overall study results and their limits: Reportedly, TCRbeta sequences from CVID had fewer deletions and N-nucleotide insertions, and highly modified clones with 13 or more V deletions were absent from CVID. Healthy controls shared more TCRbeta clones with each other than CVID subjects shared among themselves (p < 0.0001). According to the authors, finding the cause of the higher clonality in CVID would require sequencing the repertoires of T cell subpopulations. Patient heterogeneity within the CVID cohort put limits on correlating repertoire features with clinical complications. Even though DNA input was the same, control samples had an average of about 80,000 unique sequences each, compared with roughly 30,000 in CVID samples. TCRbeta clonality was higher in CVID subjects than in healthy controls (t-test p = 0.018), and the increase was most characteristic of about a third of subjects.

For sequencing input, CVID and control samples contributed equivalent amounts of genomic DNA. For every sample, a 60 bp segment covering the rearranged TCRbeta CDR3 region was amplified and then sequenced. The immunoSEQ assay, a bias-corrected multiplex PCR with high-throughput sequencing, was employed for TCRbeta amplification. As for how the authors treated the data: Each unique nucleotide sequence was treated as a clone and annotated with V, D and J genes, copy number and frequency. Sequences were labeled productive if in frame, and non-productive if out of frame or containing stop codons. As previously described, clonality was calculated on the basis of Shannon's entropy. The predicted amino acid sequences of productive clones were used to derive the mean CDR3 Kyte-Doolittle hydropathy. Scaled V gene usage was hierarchically clustered using Manhattan distance and complete linkage with the R hclust function. To assess clone sharing by CDR3 amino acid sequence, 12 repertoires per group were resampled over 100 rounds. Repertoires were searched for 65 to 75 published EBV-specific and 245 published CMV-specific TCRbeta sequences. A couple of CVID samples that yielded fewer than 10,000 sequences were excluded from the analysis, so around 40 CVID repertoires were retained. In TCRdb, the immuneACCESS table is reduced to in-frame sequences with V and J assigned. These tables do not hold every clone; where another copy was compared, an unresolved V gene accounts for under half, and the others remain unexplained. The D gene and trimming were derived from the DNA, and the V and J assignments and clone size from that table. In this sample, about 26,000 clones appear, none counted once only. The ten largest clones take up 24% of the sample.

The sequence was collected from a human donor with common variable immunodeficiency. The chain couples TRBV18 to TRBJ2-7; no D gene call is confident. Sequencing was done on a sample of peripheral blood mononuclear cells. CDR3 protein: CASSPPGPLSSYEQYF. CDR3 DNA (partial): TGTGCCAGCTCACCACCGGGCCCCTTAAGCTCCTACGAG.